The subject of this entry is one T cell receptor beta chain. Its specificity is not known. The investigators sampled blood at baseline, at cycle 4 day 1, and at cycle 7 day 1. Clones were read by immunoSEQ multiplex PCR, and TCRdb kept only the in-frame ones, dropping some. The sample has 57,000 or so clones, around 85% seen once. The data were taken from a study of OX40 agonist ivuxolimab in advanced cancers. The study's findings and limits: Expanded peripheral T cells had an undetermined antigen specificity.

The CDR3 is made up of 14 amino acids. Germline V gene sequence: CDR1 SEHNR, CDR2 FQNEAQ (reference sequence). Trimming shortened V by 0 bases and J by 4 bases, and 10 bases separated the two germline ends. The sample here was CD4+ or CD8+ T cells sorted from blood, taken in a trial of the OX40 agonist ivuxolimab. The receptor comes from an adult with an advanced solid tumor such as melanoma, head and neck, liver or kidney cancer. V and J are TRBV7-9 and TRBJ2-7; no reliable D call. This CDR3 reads CASSLAMGGYEQYF. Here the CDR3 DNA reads TGTGCCAGCAGCTTAGCGATGGGCGGATACGAGCAGTACTTC.